This entry describes one TCR beta chain. This clone was detected once. The antigen this receptor binds is unknown. Per-base qualities were not stored, and no clone one base away is much larger. The data belong to a study of shared clonotypes between healthy human individuals (dated by TCRdb to between 2020 and 2021). With respect to the entire study: The cohort comprised a couple of women and three men aged 18 to 49 years. To increase sequencing depth and limit assay-specific biases, TCR repertoire library preparation and sequencing were carried out by different laboratories using diverse techniques. Leukapheresis yielded between about 0.94 and 9.5 billion PBMCs per donor. Blood TCR repertoires of 5 or 6 healthy adults were deeply sequenced to estimate repertoire size and the extent of clonotype sharing between individuals. For each donor, CD4 naive and CD4 memory were each given three plates, CD8 naive was given two plates, and CD8 memory was given one plate. Overall study outcomes, separate from this receptor: Compared with non-shared clonotypes, clonotypes shared by all four sorted-subset donors had higher generation probabilities. Sampling was restricted to blood, and TCR repertoires in tissues likely differ from the TCR repertoires found in blood. Even with the large sequencing depth, rarefaction of the sorted-subset datasets indicated that sequencing was incomplete. Larger estimated clonotype richness was generally found for naive subsets than for memory subsets. Because the study included only a small number of donors, the genetic and exposure-history diversity represented was limited. Pairwise subsampling indicated that sequencing depth was expected to affect the degree of clonotype sharing among donors. Sharing across a handful of donors was observed for roughly 5.4% of naive CD4, 3% to 3.5% of naive CD8, roughly 2.3% of memory CD4, and roughly 0.43% of memory CD8 clonotypes.

Using the deep immunoSEQ assay, TCR CDR3 regions were amplified from genomic DNA by multiplex PCR. Extracted genomic DNA from each cell subset was distributed evenly across all wells of several immunoSEQ 96-well plates, and each plate was treated as a replicate. For sorted subsets, 150 to 250 ng genomic DNA, equal to about 30,000 T cell genomes, was loaded into each replicate PCR. The purified libraries were quantified using a Qubit 3.0 fluorometer, sized with a Bioanalyzer 2100, and then quantified again using the KAPA Library Quantification kit. Each immunoSEQ 96-well plate was sequenced on its own single-read 150-cycle Illumina NextSeq 550 flow cell. In the paper's pipeline: Because only junctional sequences without quality scores were contained in the immunoSEQ output, filtering matching that applied to full-length reads could not be performed. Sequences were annotated with PyIR, a Python wrapper for IgBLAST v1.9, and V/J genes and CDR3 were assigned using IMGT germline references. Reads were filtered out if the reads had weak V/J assignments (E-value above 1e-6), no CDR3, stop codons, out-of-frame junctions, or ambiguous translated residues. V3J clonotypes were defined as sequences sharing an identical inferred V gene, J gene, and CDR3 amino acid sequence. Percentage overlap between repertoires was computed as shared unique clonotypes divided by the size of the smaller repertoire. Three approaches were used to assess repertoire richness: RTK rarefaction, the Chao1 estimator, and Recon v2.1 estimates of unobserved clonotypes. Generation probabilities were computed with OLGA for all TCRbeta clonotypes obtained by the gDNA method from four donors. Sourced from immuneACCESS, this table was stored by TCRdb with only in-frame sequences that have V and J called. A share of the clones is absent; for the studies checked, an unresolved V gene accounts for under half, and the remainder has no known explanation. Clone size and V and J calls were adopted from that table, with D and trimming inferred from the DNA. This sample comprises fewer than 850,000 clones, roughly 96% of them detected only once. 0.2% to 0.25% of the sample is taken by the ten largest.

For the CD8 naive samples, CD45RO-negative cells were positively selected for CCR7, yielding a CD45RA+CCR7+ population from which TemRA cells were excluded. The donors were healthy, HIV-negative adults who had no recently reported acute infections or vaccinations. Every donor was a Caucasian adult living in Nashville, Tennessee, USA. After blood collection by leukapheresis, PBMCs were isolated using Ficoll-Histopaque density gradient centrifugation and then cryopreserved in the vapor phase of liquid nitrogen. Analytical flow cytometry was used to check the purity and quantity of each magnetically sorted T cell population. Genomic DNA was isolated from every sorted fraction and measured by UV absorbance on a Nanodrop 2000c. V was cut back by 0 bases and J by 8 bases, leaving a gap of 8 bases between them. The CDR3 holds 13 amino acids from the cysteine to the phenylalanine. Only the CDR3 part of the read is kept: 39 bases, read in frame from the first base. CDR1 is given as SEHNR and CDR2 as FQNEAQ, both from the germline V gene (reference sequence).

The source material was naive CD8+ T cells sorted from blood. The sample's cell subset or site label, decoded: CD45RA+CCR7+. The TCR originated in a young man in good health. The chain is encoded by TRBV7-9 joined to TRBJ2-4; the D gene cannot be resolved reliably. The DNA sequence is given as TGTGCCAGCAGCTTAGCCCAATTAGACATTCAGTACTTC. Translated, this gives CASSLAQLDIQYF.